This T cell receptor beta chain originates from a study of blood T cell repertoires in COVID-19 (dated by TCRdb to between 2020 and 2021). In the study overall: Collaborator samples came from the United States, Italy and Spain and covered acute and convalescent phases of COVID-19. The material from the prospective study consisted of cDNA or gDNA derived from T cells, B-cell-depleted T cells, or PBMCs. The repertoires were made available in a free public database intended to serve as a resource for research on the immune response to SARS-CoV-2. Nearly every sample came with metadata listing a de-identified subject ID, COVID-19 status, age in years and sex. Deeply sampled blood TCRbeta repertoires from subjects exposed to, actively infected with, or recovered from COVID-19 were included in the dataset. Where HLA class I and class II types were available, the types were taken from metadata supplied by the sample provider, not from assay-based typing. Samples were obtained from the ongoing ImmuneRACE study (first 160 participants) and from some 1,200 subjects provided by 6 global collaborators. Summary of the overall study and its limitations: Clinical and demographic metadata were provided uncurated, with the amount varying by source and participant.

Remarks on this clone: The clone's antigen remains unknown. No per-base quality is available; no much larger clone lies one base away.

The germline V gene yields SGHVS for CDR1 and FNYEAQ for CDR2. Spanning cysteine to phenylalanine, the CDR3 consists of 15 amino acids. Only the CDR3 DNA is retained, 45 bases long and in frame from the first base. At the junction V is shortened by 5 bases and J by 5 bases; bases outside the gene matches: 11. TCRbeta CDR3 regions were amplified from genomic DNA using the immunoSEQ Assay, a bias-controlled multiplex PCR. The study's processing was this. Nucleated cell counts per sample were estimated from amplification of reference gene primers within the assay. To quantify the absolute abundance of each unique TCRbeta CDR3 rearrangement, sequence reads were collapsed and filtered. For each sample, productive Simpson clonality was calculated as the square root of Simpson's diversity index across productive rearrangements. This immuneACCESS table, as held by TCRdb, lists in-frame sequences with V and J called but not all clones. Of the missing ones, under half trace to an unresolved V gene in checked studies; the others have no known cause. That table supplies the V and J calls and clone size; D and trimming were determined from the DNA. A total of around 26,000 clones appear in this sample, about 91% of them only once. The ten largest make up around 1.9% of the sample.

Collaborating institutions collected whole blood in K2EDTA tubes following their own protocols. For TCRbeta analysis, collaborators shipped samples in one of three forms: frozen whole blood, isolated PBMCs, or DNA extracted from either of those sample types. This receptor chain uses TRBV7-6 and TRBJ1-1; TRBD1 agrees with 7 junctional bases. Sequenced: peripheral blood. The receptor's source is a human donor in a cohort sampled during active COVID-19. This receptor has the CDR3 CASSKRQGSGTEAFF. DNA sequence: TGTGCCAGCAGCAAACGACAGGGTTCGGGTACTGAAGCTTTCTTT.